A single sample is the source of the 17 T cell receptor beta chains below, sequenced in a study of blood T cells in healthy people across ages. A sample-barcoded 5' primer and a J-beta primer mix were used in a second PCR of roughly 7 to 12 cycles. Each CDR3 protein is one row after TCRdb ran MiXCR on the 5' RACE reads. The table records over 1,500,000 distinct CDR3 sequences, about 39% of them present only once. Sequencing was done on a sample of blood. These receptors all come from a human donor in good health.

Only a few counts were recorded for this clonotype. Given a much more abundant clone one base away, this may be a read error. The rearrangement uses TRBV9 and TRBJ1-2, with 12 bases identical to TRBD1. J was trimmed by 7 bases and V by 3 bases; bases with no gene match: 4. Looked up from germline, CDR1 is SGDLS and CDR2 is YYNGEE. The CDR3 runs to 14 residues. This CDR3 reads CASSAGTGGSGYTF. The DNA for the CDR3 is TGTGCCAGCAGCGCCGGGACAGGGGGCTCTGGCTACACCTTC.

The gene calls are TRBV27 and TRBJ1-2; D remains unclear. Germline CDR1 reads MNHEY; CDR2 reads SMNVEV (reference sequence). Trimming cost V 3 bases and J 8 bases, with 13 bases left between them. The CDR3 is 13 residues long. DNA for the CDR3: TGTGCCAGCAGTTTCGCCTCCAGCTTAGGCTACACCTTC. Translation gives CASSFASSLGYTF.

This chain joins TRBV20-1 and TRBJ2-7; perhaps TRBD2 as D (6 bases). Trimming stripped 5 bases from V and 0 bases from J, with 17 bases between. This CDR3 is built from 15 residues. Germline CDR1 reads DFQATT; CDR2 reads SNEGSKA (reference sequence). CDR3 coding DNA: TGCAGTGCTCTTATAGCGGTGCAGAGCTCCTACGAGCAGTACTTC. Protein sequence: CSALIAVQSSYEQYF.

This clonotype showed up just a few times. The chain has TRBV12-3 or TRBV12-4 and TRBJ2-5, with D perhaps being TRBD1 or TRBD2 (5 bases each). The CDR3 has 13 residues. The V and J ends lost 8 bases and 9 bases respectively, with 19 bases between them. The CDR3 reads CASGDGEARSQYF. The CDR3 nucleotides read TGTGCCAGCGGGGACGGGGAAGCCCGGTCCCAGTACTTC.

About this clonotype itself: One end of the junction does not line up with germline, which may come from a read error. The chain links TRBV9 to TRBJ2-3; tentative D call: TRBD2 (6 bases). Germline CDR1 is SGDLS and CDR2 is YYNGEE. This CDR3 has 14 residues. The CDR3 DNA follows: TGTGCCAACAGCGTGGAGGGGCTGGGAGATACGCAGTATTTT. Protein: CANSVEGLGDTQYF.

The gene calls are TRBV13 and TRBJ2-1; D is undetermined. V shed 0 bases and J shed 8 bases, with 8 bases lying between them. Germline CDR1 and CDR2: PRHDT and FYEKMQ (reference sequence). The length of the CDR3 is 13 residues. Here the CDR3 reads CASSLGLSDEQFF. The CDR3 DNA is TGTGCCAGCAGCTTAGGATTATCGGATGAGCAGTTCTTC.

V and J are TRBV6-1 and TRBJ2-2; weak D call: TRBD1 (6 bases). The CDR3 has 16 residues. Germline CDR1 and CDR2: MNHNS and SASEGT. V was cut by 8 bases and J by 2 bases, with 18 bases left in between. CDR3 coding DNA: TGTGCCAGCTTCCACTCCGGGACACCCAACACCGGGGAGCTGTTTTTT. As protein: CASFHSGTPNTGELFF.

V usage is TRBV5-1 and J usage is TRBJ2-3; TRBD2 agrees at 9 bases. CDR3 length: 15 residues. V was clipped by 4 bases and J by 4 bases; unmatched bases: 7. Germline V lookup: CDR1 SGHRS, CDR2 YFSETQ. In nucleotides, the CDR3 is TGCGCCAGCAGCGACGGAGGCGGGGGGGCAGATACGCAGTATTTT. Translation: CASSDGGGGADTQYF.

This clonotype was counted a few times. The CDR3 coding sequence is TGTGCCACCAGCAGATCCCTTGTTAATCAGCCCCAGCATTTT. As protein: CATSRSLVNQPQHF. This rearrangement joins TRBV15 to TRBJ1-5, with D unresolved. Trimming cost V 2 bases and J 4 bases, with 9 bases left between them. CDR1 is LNHNV and CDR2 is YYDKDF in the germline V gene (reference sequence). This CDR3 is built from 14 residues. Looking up the rest from reference TRBV15 and TRBJ1-5 gives the full variable domain: DAMVIQNPRYQVTQFGKPVTLSCSQTLNHNVMYWYQQKSSQAPKLLFHYYDKDFNNEADTPDNFQSRRPNTSFCFLDIRSPGLGDTAMYLCATSRSLVNQPQHFGDGTRLSIL.

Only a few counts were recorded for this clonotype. CDR3 loop: CASSVGQGPNYEQYF. CDR3 DNA: TGTGCCAGCAGCGTCGGACAGGGTCCGAACTACGAGCAGTACTTC. This sequence joins TRBV9 and TRBJ2-7, with 8 bases lining up with TRBD1. CDR1 and CDR2 (germline): SGDLS, YYNGEE. The junction had 7 bases not matched to a gene; V was cut back by 2 bases and J by 3 bases. The CDR3 has 15 amino acids.

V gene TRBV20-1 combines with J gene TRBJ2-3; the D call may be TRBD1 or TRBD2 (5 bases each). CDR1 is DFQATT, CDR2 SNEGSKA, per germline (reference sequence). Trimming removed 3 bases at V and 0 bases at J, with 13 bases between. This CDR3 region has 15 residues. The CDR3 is CSARGPGTSTDTQYF. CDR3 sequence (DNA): TGCAGTGCTAGGGGACCAGGGACCAGCACAGATACGCAGTATTTT.

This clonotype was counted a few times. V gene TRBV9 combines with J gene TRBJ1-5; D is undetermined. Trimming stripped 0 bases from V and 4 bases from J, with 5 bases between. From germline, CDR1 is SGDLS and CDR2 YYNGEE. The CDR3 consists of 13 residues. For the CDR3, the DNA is TGTGCCAGCAGCGTAGACTTTAATCAGCCCCAGCATTTT. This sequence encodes CASSVDFNQPQHF.

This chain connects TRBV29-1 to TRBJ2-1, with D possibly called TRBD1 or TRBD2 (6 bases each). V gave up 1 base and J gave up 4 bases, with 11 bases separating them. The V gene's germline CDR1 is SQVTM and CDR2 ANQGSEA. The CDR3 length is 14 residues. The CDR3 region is CSVEGTGTYNEQFF. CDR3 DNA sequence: TGCAGCGTTGAAGGAACAGGGACTTACAATGAGCAGTTCTTC.

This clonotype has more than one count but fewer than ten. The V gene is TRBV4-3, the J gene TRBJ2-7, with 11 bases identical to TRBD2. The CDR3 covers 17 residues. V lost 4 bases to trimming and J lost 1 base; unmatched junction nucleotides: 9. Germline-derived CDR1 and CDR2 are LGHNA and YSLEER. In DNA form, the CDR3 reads TGCGCCAGCAGCCGAGGATTAGGGACTAGCGGATCCTACGAGCAGTACTTC. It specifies CASSRGLGTSGSYEQYF.

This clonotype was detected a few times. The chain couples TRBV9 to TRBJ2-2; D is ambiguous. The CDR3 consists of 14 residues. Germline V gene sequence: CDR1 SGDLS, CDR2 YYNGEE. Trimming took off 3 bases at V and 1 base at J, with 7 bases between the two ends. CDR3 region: CASSARQNTGELFF. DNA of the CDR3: TGTGCCAGCAGCGCGAGACAGAACACCGGGGAGCTGTTTTTT.

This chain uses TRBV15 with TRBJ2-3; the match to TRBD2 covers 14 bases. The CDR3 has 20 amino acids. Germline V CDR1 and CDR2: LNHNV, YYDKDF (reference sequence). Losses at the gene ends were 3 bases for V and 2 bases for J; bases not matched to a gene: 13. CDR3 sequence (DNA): TGTGCCACCAGCAGTGGAAGAACCGGGACTAGCGGGGGCATCACAGATACGCAGTATTTT. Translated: CATSSGRTGTSGGITDTQYF.

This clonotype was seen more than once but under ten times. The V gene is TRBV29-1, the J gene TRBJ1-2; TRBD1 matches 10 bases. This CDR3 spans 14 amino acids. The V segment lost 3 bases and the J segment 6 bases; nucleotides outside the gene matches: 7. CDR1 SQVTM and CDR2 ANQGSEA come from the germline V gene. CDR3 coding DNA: TGCAGCGTTGACGCCCGGGGACAGGGGAATGGCTACACCTTC. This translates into CSVDARGQGNGYTF.